This passage covers 17 T cell receptor beta chains from one sample sequenced in a study of vaccination effects on CD4 cells after COVID-19. With the ViraFEST assay, the study expanded antigen-specific CD4+ T cells using viral peptide pools, then sequenced them. CD4+ T cells were isolated after around ten days of culture. Every participant took two doses of the BNT162b2 or mRNA-1273 vaccine. The repertoire was sequenced with immunoSEQ multiplex PCR; TCRdb's copy has only in-frame clones and lacks some. This table holds roughly 24,000 clones, approximately 77% found once. No antigen has been identified for these receptors. Material: CD4+ T cells from PBMCs cultured with HCoV-NL63 spike peptides, obtained after COVID-19 vaccination. The receptors shown here come from a human donor who received a COVID-19 vaccine.

The chain links TRBV19 to TRBJ2-1, with D possibly matching TRBD2 (6 bases). The CDR3 is 15 residues long. The V gene lost 2 bases and the J gene lost 9 bases, with 17 bases spanning the gap. Germline CDR1 and CDR2: LNHDA and SQIVND (reference sequence). This chain's CDR3 is CASSILAGPIGEQFF. For the CDR3, the DNA is TGTGCCAGTAGTATATTGGCGGGGCCAATCGGTGAGCAGTTCTTC.

The chain employs TRBV6-4 and TRBJ2-3; D is unresolved. The length of the CDR3 is 13 residues. Between the trimmed V and J ends, which lost 2 bases and 0 bases, there was a span of 3 bases. The V gene's germline CDR1 is MRHNA and CDR2 SNTAGT. The CDR3 sequence is CASSDGSTDTQYF. CDR3 DNA: TGTGCCAGCAGTGACGGGAGCACAGATACGCAGTATTTT.

This chain connects TRBV7-8 to TRBJ2-3, with a weak D call TRBD2 (6 bases). Germline-derived CDR1 and CDR2 are SGHVS and FQNEAQ. This CDR3 has 14 residues. V lost 4 bases and J 2 bases, leaving 10 bases between the germline ends. The CDR3 spells CASSWRTITDTQYF. CDR3 in DNA: TGTGCCAGCAGCTGGAGGACTATCACAGATACGCAGTATTTT.

The V and J genes are TRBV18 and TRBJ2-4; 9 bases line up with TRBD1. With 1 base clipped from V and 9 bases from J, the junction kept 13 bases outside the gene matches. The CDR3 is 17 amino acids. Per the germline V gene, CDR1 is KGHSH and CDR2 is LQKENI. The CDR3 sequence is CASSPLGQGRIGGIQYF. The CDR3 DNA reads as TGTGCCAGCTCACCACTCGGACAGGGGAGGATCGGTGGCATTCAGTACTTC.

The rearrangement links TRBV7-2 to TRBJ2-5; 11 nucleotides match TRBD1. The germline gives CDR1 SGHTA, CDR2 FQGNSA. V was pared by 1 base and J by 7 bases, with 8 bases of the junction left unmatched. This CDR3 spans 16 amino acids. CDR3 sequence: CASSLGWGQGVGTQYF. The CDR3 nucleotides read TGTGCCAGCAGCTTAGGTTGGGGACAGGGGGTAGGGACCCAGTACTTC.

CDR3 loop: CASRQGQRGFEQFF. Here the CDR3 DNA reads TGTGCCAGCAGACAAGGACAGCGGGGATTTGAGCAGTTCTTC. The rearrangement joins TRBV2 to TRBJ2-1, with D possibly matching TRBD2 (7 bases). V was clipped by 6 bases and J by 9 bases, with 18 bases between them. Germline V lookup: CDR1 SNHLY, CDR2 FYNNEI. This CDR3 is 14 amino acids long.

This rearrangement joins TRBV9 to TRBJ2-3; D gene unclear. The CDR3 length is 12 residues. CDR1 is SGDLS, CDR2 YYNGEE, per germline. Trimming pared 0 bases from V and 2 bases from J, leaving 1 base between. The CDR3: CASSVVTDTQYF. As DNA, the CDR3 is TGTGCCAGCAGCGTAGTCACAGATACGCAGTATTTT.

In this sample, this clone turned up a few times. J is TRBJ1-1 and V is TRBV7-6, with unresolved D. The CDR3 has 13 amino acids. Trimming cost V 1 base and J 1 base, with 4 bases left between them. Germline CDR1 reads SGHVS; CDR2 reads FNYEAQ. The CDR3 coding sequence is TGTGCCAGCAGCTTAGAACAGAACACTGAAGCTTTCTTT. Translated: CASSLEQNTEAFF.

CDR3: CASSLGPGTRKETQYF. The CDR3 nucleotides are TGTGCCAGCAGCTTAGGCCCCGGTACTAGGAAAGAGACCCAGTACTTC. The chain has TRBV13 and TRBJ2-5; D may be TRBD2 (5 bases). The CDR3 extends over 16 amino acids. The V and J ends lost 0 bases and 3 bases respectively, with 14 bases between them. Germline CDR1 is PRHDT and CDR2 is FYEKMQ (reference sequence).

This rearrangement joins TRBV29-1 to TRBJ2-1, with D hard to call. V was cut by 8 bases and J by 6 bases, with 14 bases left in between. Per germline, CDR1 SQVTM and CDR2 ANQGSEA. This CDR3 is built from 12 residues. CDR3 nucleotides: TGCAGCTTTCGAAGGTCTAGCAATGAGCAGTTCTTC. Translation gives CSFRRSSNEQFF.

V usage is TRBV12-3 or TRBV12-4 and J usage is TRBJ2-4; D is ambiguous. Between the trimmed V and J ends, which lost 4 bases and 6 bases, there was a span of 10 bases. This CDR3 is built from 13 residues. CDR3 sequence reads: CASSSGPTNIQYF. The CDR3, as DNA: TGTGCCAGCAGTTCCGGACCCACAAACATTCAGTACTTC.

The V gene is TRBV5-5, the J gene TRBJ2-2; 11 bases are a match to TRBD2. Per the germline V gene, CDR1 is SGHKS and CDR2 is YYEKEE (reference sequence). V dropped 4 bases and J dropped 5; count of bases not matched to a gene: 13. The CDR3 is made up of 18 amino acids. The CDR3 spells CASSNRTPLAGVTGELFF. In DNA form, the CDR3 reads TGTGCCAGCAGCAACAGGACCCCACTAGCGGGAGTGACCGGGGAGCTGTTTTTT. The whole variable domain, filled in from reference TRBV5-5 and TRBJ2-2, reads DAGVTQSPTHLIKTRGQQVTLRCSPISGHKSVSWYQQVLGQGPQFIFQYYEKEERGRGNFPDRFSARQFPNYSSELNVNALLLGDSALYLCASSNRTPLAGVTGELFFGEGSRLTVL.

The CDR3 protein is CASSSLAGTTDTQYF. CDR3 nucleotide sequence: TGTGCCAGCAGCTCTCTAGCGGGGACCACAGATACGCAGTATTTT. The V gene is TRBV4-2, the J gene TRBJ2-3; TRBD2 matches at 9 bases. There are 15 residues in the CDR3. Germline V lookup: CDR1 LGHNA, CDR2 YNFKEQ. V dropped 5 bases and J dropped 2; count of bases not matched to a gene: 5.

V usage is TRBV6-5 and J usage is TRBJ1-2; D ambiguous. This CDR3 has 12 amino acids. Trimming shortened V by 6 bases and J by 3 bases, and 8 bases separated the two germline ends. Germline lookup yields CDR1 MNHEY and CDR2 SVGAGI. Written as DNA, the CDR3 is TGTGCCAGCAGGGCTTATGACTATGGCTACACCTTC. Its protein is CASRAYDYGYTF.

This chain connects TRBV6-5 to TRBJ1-1; TRBD1 is a possible D gene (6 bases). This CDR3 contains 14 residues. CDR1 and CDR2 (germline): MNHEY, SVGAGI. V was shortened by 7 bases and J by 0 bases, with 12 bases between the two germline ends. The CDR3 nucleotides are TGTGCCAGCATGGACAGAAGCATGAACACTGAAGCTTTCTTT. This sequence encodes CASMDRSMNTEAFF.

The chain employs TRBV5-6 and TRBJ2-3; D is unclear. The CDR3 consists of 13 residues. From germline, CDR1 is SGHDT and CDR2 YYEEEE. Trimming left V 2 bases short and J 3 bases short, with 7 bases between. The CDR3 DNA reads TGTGCCAGCAGCTTATCTAGGACAGATACGCAGTATTTT. Translated, it gives CASSLSRTDTQYF.

DNA of the CDR3: TGTGCCAGTAGTATAGCCGGCAGGGGTAGCACAGATACGCAGTATTTT. As protein: CASSIAGRGSTDTQYF. The chain uses TRBV19 and TRBJ2-3, with D perhaps matching TRBD1 (6 bases). V lost 1 base, J lost 0 bases, and 11 bases lay in between. This CDR3 is 16 amino acids long. CDR1 and CDR2 (germline): LNHDA, SQIVND (reference sequence).